Each of the 10 T cell receptor beta chains below was sequenced from the same sample in a study of OX40 agonist ivuxolimab in advanced cancers. The assay was immunoSEQ multiplex PCR, and TCRdb's table has in-frame clones only and misses some. The repertoire holds nearly 80,000 clones, around 82% seen once, with about 4% in the top ten. The sample in question was CD4+ or CD8+ T cells sorted from blood, obtained in a trial of the OX40 agonist ivuxolimab. These receptors were taken from an adult with an advanced solid tumor such as melanoma, head and neck, liver or kidney cancer.

The J gene is TRBJ1-5, the V gene TRBV2; the D is unclear. Germline CDR1 is SNHLY and CDR2 is FYNNEI. Trimming shortened V by 6 bases and J by 5 bases, and 14 bases separated the two germline ends. CDR3 length: 14 residues. The CDR3 DNA reads TGTGCCAGCAGCGCAACAGCACGGGATCAGCCCCAGCATTTT. It encodes CASSATARDQPQHF.

This clone has a single count. The V gene is TRBV19, the J gene TRBJ2-6; 7 nucleotides agree with TRBD1. The trim removed 3 bases at V and 0 bases at J, leaving 5 bases unmatched. The length of the CDR3 is 17 residues. In germline, CDR1 is LNHDA, CDR2 SQIVND (reference sequence). The CDR3 bases are TGTGCCAGTAGTATCGCCGGGACAGCCTCTGGGGCCAACGTCCTGACTTTC. It yields the protein CASSIAGTASGANVLTF.

The table lists this clone with a count of one. J is TRBJ2-1 and V is TRBV7-2; 14 bases fit TRBD2. Germline lookup yields CDR1 SGHTA and CDR2 FQGNSA. The CDR3 consists of 15 residues. J lost 9 bases, V lost 5 bases, and 6 bases had no gene match. CDR3 in DNA: TGTGCCAGCAGCCAGGGACTAGCGGGAGCCAGTGAGCAGTTCTTC. It is translated as CASSQGLAGASEQFF.

This sequence joins TRBV9 and TRBJ2-2; 9 bases match TRBD1. With V trimmed by 2 bases and J by 4 bases, 12 bases remained unmatched. The CDR3 has 18 residues. CDR1 SGDLS and CDR2 YYNGEE come from the germline V gene. CDR3 amino acids: CASSVSVTGGSSTGELFF. The CDR3 region has the DNA TGTGCCAGCAGCGTGAGTGTGACAGGGGGTAGTAGCACCGGGGAGCTGTTTTTT.

Written as DNA, the CDR3 is TGTGCCAGCACATGGTCCATTCTCTCCTACAATGAGCAGTTCTTC. Its translation: CASTWSILSYNEQFF. This chain uses TRBV6-1 with TRBJ2-1; no definite D call. The V end lost 7 bases, the J end lost 0 bases, and 13 bases lay between the germline ends. The CDR3 sequence is 15 residues long. Germline values: CDR1 MNHNS, CDR2 SASEGT.

The chain joins TRBV10-3 to TRBJ2-1; TRBD2 aligns across 8 bases. CDR1 is ENHRY, CDR2 SYGVKD, per germline. The CDR3 has 14 residues. With 6 bases clipped from V and 4 bases from J, the junction kept 5 bases outside the gene matches. The CDR3 DNA follows: TGTGCCATCAGCGGGAGCGGGAGTTACAATGAGCAGTTCTTC. Translated, it gives CAISGSGSYNEQFF.

V gene TRBV6-6 combines with J gene TRBJ2-7; 9 bases map to TRBD2. The V and J ends lost 4 bases and 5 bases, in that order; junction bases with no gene match: 6. Germline assignment: CDR1 MNHNY and CDR2 SVGAGI (reference sequence). This CDR3 is built from 14 residues. CDR3 residues: CASSWGTSSHEQYF. CDR3 sequence (DNA): TGTGCCAGCAGTTGGGGGACTAGCTCTCACGAGCAGTACTTC.

This clone was seen a single time. This rearrangement joins TRBV10-1 to TRBJ2-1; a possible D gene is TRBD2 (6 bases). The CDR3 has 13 amino acids. From germline, CDR1 is WNHNN and CDR2 SYGVQD (reference sequence). Deletions cut 6 bases from V and 9 bases from J, with 15 bases between. CDR3 bases: TGCGCCAGCAGCCACACCGGGAGCGGTGAGCAGTTCTTC. This translates into CASSHTGSGEQFF.

The chain is built from TRBV18 and TRBJ2-3; 13 bases are a match to TRBD2. Germline assignment: CDR1 KGHSH and CDR2 LQKENI. V lost 1 base, J lost 5 bases, and 3 bases stayed unmatched. The CDR3 has 16 residues. CDR3 bases: TGTGCCAGCTCACCACGAAGGACTAGCGGGGGAGATACGCAGTATTTT. Translation: CASSPRRTSGGDTQYF. Full variable domain (missing parts from reference TRBV18 and TRBJ2-3): NAGVMQNPRHLVRRRGQEARLRCSPMKGHSHVYWYRQLPEEGLKFMVYLQKENIIDESGMPKERFSAEFPKEGPSILRIQQVVRGDSAAYFCASSPRRTSGGDTQYFGPGTRLTVL.

The chain recombines TRBV19 with TRBJ2-5, with D tentatively TRBD2 (5 bases). V was pared by 4 bases and J by 11 bases, with 17 bases between. In germline, CDR1 is LNHDA, CDR2 SQIVND (reference sequence). This CDR3 has 13 residues. The CDR3 DNA sequence: TGTGCCAGTAGTAGGGTCGGGGTTTGGGAGCAGTACTTC. Translated: CASSRVGVWEQYF.